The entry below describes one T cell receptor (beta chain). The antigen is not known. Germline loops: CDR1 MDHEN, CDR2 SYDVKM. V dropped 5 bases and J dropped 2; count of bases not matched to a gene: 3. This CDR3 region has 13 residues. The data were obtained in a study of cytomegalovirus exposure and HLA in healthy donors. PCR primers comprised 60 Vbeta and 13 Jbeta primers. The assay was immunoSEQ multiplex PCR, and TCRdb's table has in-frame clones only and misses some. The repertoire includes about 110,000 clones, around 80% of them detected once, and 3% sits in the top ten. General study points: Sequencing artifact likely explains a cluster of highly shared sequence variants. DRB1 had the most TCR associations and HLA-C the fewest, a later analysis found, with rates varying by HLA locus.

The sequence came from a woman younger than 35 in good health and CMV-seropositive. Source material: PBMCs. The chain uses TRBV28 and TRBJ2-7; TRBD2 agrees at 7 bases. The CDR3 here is CASSLGLAYEQYF. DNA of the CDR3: TGTGCCAGCAGTCTCGGACTAGCCTACGAGCAGTACTTC. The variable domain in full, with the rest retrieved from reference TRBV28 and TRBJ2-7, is DVKVTQSSRYLVKRTGEKVFLECVQDMDHENMFWYRQDPGLGLRLIYFSYDVKMKEKGDIPEGYSVSREKKERFSLILESASTNQTSMYLCASSLGLAYEQYFGPGTRLTVT.